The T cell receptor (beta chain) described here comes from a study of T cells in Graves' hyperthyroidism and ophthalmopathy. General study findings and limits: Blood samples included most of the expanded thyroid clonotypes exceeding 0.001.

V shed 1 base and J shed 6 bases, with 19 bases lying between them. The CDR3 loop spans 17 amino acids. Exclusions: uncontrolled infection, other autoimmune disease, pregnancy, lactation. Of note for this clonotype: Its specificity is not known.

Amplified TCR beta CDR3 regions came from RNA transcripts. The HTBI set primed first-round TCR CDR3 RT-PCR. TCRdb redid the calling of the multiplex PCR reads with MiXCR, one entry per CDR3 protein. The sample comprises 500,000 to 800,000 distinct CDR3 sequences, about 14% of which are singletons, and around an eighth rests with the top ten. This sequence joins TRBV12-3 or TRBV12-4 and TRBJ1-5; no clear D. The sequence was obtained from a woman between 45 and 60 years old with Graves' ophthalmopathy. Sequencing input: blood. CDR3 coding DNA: TGTGCCAGCAGTTTAGGGTATGGGCACCAGATGGGTCAGCCCCAGCATTTT. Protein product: CASSLGYGHQMGQPQHF.